This note documents a single T cell receptor beta chain sequence. This sample is drawn from a study of T cells in women clearing cervical HPV infection. Some clones are missing from TCRdb's copy, which holds only in-frame ones; the method was immunoSEQ multiplex PCR. The sample's table shows approximately 37,000 clones. Material for sequencing was blood buffy coat. The clonotype originates from a woman aged 18 to 75 with a cervical HPV16 infection that either progressed to CIN3+ or cleared (not recorded which).

Partial CDR3 DNA: TGCGCCAGCAGCCGCGGGATAACCTACGAG. Translated, it gives CASSRGITYE. The full-length CDR3 reads as CASSRGITYEQYF. V and J are TRBV5-1 and TRBJ2-7, with D tentatively TRBD2 (6 bases). The read falls 3 residues short of the CDR3 end, and the missing part is taken from the germline J gene. The CDR3 loop spans 13 amino acids. The V gene's germline CDR1 is SGHRS and CDR2 YFSETQ. Trimming removed 4 bases at V and 2 bases at J, with 10 bases between.